Given below is one T cell receptor beta chain in context. This sample is part of a study of blood T cell repertoires in COVID-19. Study-level information: The cDNA or gDNA used as material had been derived from T cells, B-cell-depleted T cells, or PBMCs.

Source study methods: Quantification of nucleated cells was approximated via reference gene primer amplification. Here immunoSEQ multiplex PCR was the method, and the copy in TCRdb shows in-frame clones only, minus some. V and J calls and clone size are as listed in that table; D and trimming were resolved from the DNA. Of hundreds of thousands of clones listed, around nine tenths are singletons. Enrollees, roughly 18 to 90 years old, lived in around 23 US areas. Cohort placement rested on clinical history that participants reported themselves. V lost 8 bases, J lost 3 bases, and 13 bases lay in between. Per the germline V gene, CDR1 is LNHDA and CDR2 is SQIVND (reference sequence). The CDR3 runs 14 residues.

The rearrangement uses TRBV19 and TRBJ2-2; D unresolved. This sequence was found in a woman in her thirties or forties who had recovered from COVID-19. Sequenced: PBMCs or T cells enriched from blood (not recorded which). The CDR3 DNA follows: TGTGCCAGTTGGTCAGGCCTCCACACCGGGGAGCTGTTTTTT. Its translation is CASWSGLHTGELFF. The full variable domain, its missing parts supplied by reference TRBV19 and TRBJ2-2, is DGGITQSPKYLFRKEGQNVTLSCEQNLNHDAMYWYRQDPGQGLRLIYYSQIVNDFQKGDIAEGYSVSREKKESFPLTVTSAQKNPTAFYLCASWSGLHTGELFFGEGSRLTVL.